A single sample is the source of the 29 T cell receptor beta chains below, sequenced in a study of tumor and adjacent non-tumor tissue in lung cancer. No cell sorting was done before RNA was extracted from the tissue. The library came from three nested PCR rounds adapted from ARM-PCR protocols. Via MiXCR, TCRdb re-called the multiplex PCR reads, giving one row per CDR3 protein. The sample records over 100,000 distinct CDR3 sequences, around 75% being singletons. The specimen sequenced was lung tumor tissue. The receptors here all came from a woman aged 55-69 years with non-small cell lung cancer.

For this clonotype: One end of the junction does not line up with germline, which may come from a read error. The J gene is TRBJ1-5, the V gene TRBV20-1; D might be TRBD1 (6 bases). The CDR3 contains 16 residues. Germline loops: CDR1 DFQATT, CDR2 SNEGSKA (reference sequence). The CDR3 loop is CSAIKLGQYSNQPQHF. Written as DNA, the CDR3 is TGCAGTGCTATTAAACTTGGACAGTATAGCAATCAGCCCCAACATTTT.

A few counts support this clonotype. The chain combines TRBV28 with TRBJ1-6; 9 nucleotides align to TRBD1. CDR3 length: 17 residues. V gave up 5 bases and J gave up 5 bases; unmatched junction bases: 10. Germline CDR1 and CDR2: MDHEN and SYDVKM. CDR3 sequence reads: CASSPRKGQGDNSPLHF. For the CDR3, the DNA is TGTGCCAGCAGTCCTAGGAAGGGACAGGGAGATAATTCACCCCTCCACTTT.

For this clonotype: A junction end diverges from the germline sequence, so it may reflect a read error. The chain couples TRBV6-5 to TRBJ2-2; the D gene could be TRBD1 or TRBD2 (7 bases each). Germline-derived CDR1 and CDR2 are MNHEY and SVGAGI. CDR3 length: 15 amino acids. The CDR3 loop reads CTSRGGGAGTGELFF. DNA of the CDR3: TGTACCAGCAGGGGAGGGGGCGCGGGTACCGGGGAGCTGTTTTTT.

This clonotype was counted once. This could be a read error, since a much larger clone is one nucleotide away. The chain couples TRBV6-2 or TRBV6-3 to TRBJ2-1; a weak D match, TRBD2 (6 bases). Germline V gene data show CDR1 as MNHEY and CDR2 as SVGEGT. Trimming pared 5 bases from V and 7 bases from J, leaving 15 bases between. The length of the CDR3 is 14 residues. The CDR3 is CASSPRTKGNEQFF. CDR3 coding DNA: TGTGCCAGCAGTCCCCGGACTAAGGGTAATGAGCAGTTCTTC.

Comments on this clonotype: The junction differs from germline at one of its ends, possibly a read error. The genes are TRBV6-1 and TRBJ1-2, with D unresolved. The CDR3 is made up of 13 amino acids. Germline assignment: CDR1 MNHNS and CDR2 SASEGT. CDR3 bases: TGTGTCAGCAGTGAGACCCCTATGTATGGTTACACCTTC. It codes for CVSSETPMYGYTF.

With regard to this clonotype: The junction departs from germline at one end; a sequencing error may be responsible. The chain links TRBV11-2 to TRBJ2-7, with TRBD1 matching over 7 bases. CDR3 size: 14 residues. In germline, CDR1 is SGHAT, CDR2 FQNNGV. The CDR3 DNA reads as TGTGCCAGCACCTTATCCAACGGGACAGCCGAGCATTACTTC. As protein: CASTLSNGTAEHYF.

This clonotype was found once. A single base separates this from a much larger clone, so it may be a read error. The rearrangement joins TRBV9 to TRBJ2-2; 9 positions agree with TRBD2. CDR3 length equals 14 residues. CDR1 is SGDLS and CDR2 is YYNGEE in the germline V gene. The V segment lost 0 bases and the J segment 10 bases; nucleotides outside the gene matches: 4. CDR3 nucleotide sequence: TGTGCCAGCAGCGTAGTAGCGGGAGCCGTGGAGCTGTTTTTT. Amino acids: CASSVVAGAVELFF.

In its sample, this clonotype was seen a few times. One end of the junction fails to match germline, which may point to a read error. The chain employs TRBV24-1 and TRBJ2-6, with D maybe TRBD2 (5 bases). The CDR3 spans 16 residues. Germline CDR1 and CDR2: KGHDR and SFDVKD. The CDR3 DNA follows: TGTGCCACCAATGATCCGGGCCGGGGAGGGGCCAACGTCCTGACTTTC. Protein product: CATNDPGRGGANVLTF.

Details on this clonotype: The conserved phenylalanine or tryptophan is not found at the CDR3 terminus, so this likely reflects a read error. The chain employs TRBV11-1 and TRBJ2-2; 8 nucleotides align to TRBD2. Germline V gives CDR1 SGHAT, CDR2 FQDESV (reference sequence). This CDR3 contains 17 residues. The CDR3 DNA is TGTGCCAGCAGCCCGCGACTAGCGCGAGAATCCACCGGGGAACTGTTTTTA. Its protein is CASSPRLARESTGELFL.

The sample holds one count of this clonotype. With a much larger clone just one base away, this may be a read error. The J gene is TRBJ2-7, the V gene TRBV20-1; possibly TRBD1 or TRBD2 for D (5 bases each). The germline V gene has CDR1 DFQATT and CDR2 SNEGSKA (reference sequence). Deletions cut 3 bases from V and 0 bases from J, with 15 bases between. The CDR3 spans 15 residues. This CDR3 reads CSARTIGTRSYEQYF. CDR3 nucleotide sequence: TGCAGTGCTAGGACTATCGGGACGCGCTCCTACGAGCAGTACTTC.

The rearrangement links TRBV11-2 to TRBJ2-3; 7 positions agree with TRBD2. This CDR3 is 17 amino acids long. V was clipped by 6 bases and J by 0 bases; unmatched bases: 12. The germline gives CDR1 SGHAT, CDR2 FQNNGV. The CDR3: CASSSLPSGTSTDTQYF. The CDR3, as DNA: TGTGCCAGCAGTTCCCTTCCTAGCGGTACTAGCACAGATACGCAGTATTTT.

This rearrangement joins TRBV5-6 to TRBJ2-1, with 7 bases aligning to TRBD1. CDR1 SGHDT and CDR2 YYEEEE come from the germline V gene. The CDR3 spans 17 residues. CDR3 sequence reads: CVCSLLSSEGAWNEQFF. DNA of the CDR3: TGTGTCTGCAGCTTGTTATCCAGCGAGGGGGCGTGGAATGAGCAGTTCTTC.

Concerning this clonotype itself: The CDR3 does not close with the conserved phenylalanine or tryptophan, likely indicating a read error. The V gene is TRBV11-2, the J gene TRBJ2-1; D unclear. Germline CDR1 is SGHAT and CDR2 is FQNNGV. The length of the CDR3 is 15 residues. The CDR3 DNA follows: TGTGCCAGCACCCTCTCCCCCACGGCTTCCAATGGGCAGTTCTCC. It specifies CASTLSPTASNGQFS.

A word on this clonotype: A read error may explain this, as a much larger clone is one base away. The chain joins TRBV21-1 to TRBJ2-7. TRBV21-1 is described as a pseudogene. The CDR3 is 12 residues long. The CDR3 coding sequence is TGTGCCAGCAGCAAATATCAGTACAAGCAGTACTTC. This encodes CASSKYQYKQYF.

Concerning this clonotype itself: The germline gene is not matched at one end of the junction; a read error may be the cause. The J gene is TRBJ2-2, the V gene TRBV11-2; D could derive from TRBD1 or TRBD2 (7 bases each). CDR1 and CDR2 from the germline V gene are SGHAT and FQNNGV. The CDR3 length is 17 residues. CDR3 loop: CASSYPQGGQNTVELFF. The CDR3 DNA sequence: TGTGCAAGCAGCTATCCCCAGGGGGGGCAGAACACCGTGGAGCTGTTTTTT.

The rearrangement links TRBV29-1 to TRBJ2-3; D perhaps matches TRBD1 (5 bases). In germline, CDR1 is SQVTM, CDR2 ANQGSEA. V lost 4 bases, J lost 12 bases, and 17 bases lay in between. There are 12 residues in the CDR3. CDR3 sequence (DNA): TGCAGCGTTGGAGCGTTTGAGAGGACACAGTATTTT. The encoded protein is CSVGAFERTQYF.

The V gene is TRBV4-3, the J gene TRBJ2-7, with 13 bases fitting TRBD2. With 7 bases clipped from V and 2 bases from J, the junction kept 5 bases outside the gene matches. Germline-derived CDR1 and CDR2 are LGHNA and YSLEER. This CDR3 has 15 residues. CDR3 loop: CASIRGTSGTYEQYF. In DNA form, the CDR3 reads TGCGCCAGCATCCGAGGGACTAGCGGGACCTACGAGCAGTACTTC.

With regard to this clonotype: A read error may account for a junction end that differs from germline. The CDR3 region has the DNA TGTGCCAGCAGCCGCCGCGGGGGACACAGCGGGGAGCTGTTTTTC. Protein: CASSRRGGHSGELFF. V is TRBV11-2 and J is TRBJ2-2; perhaps TRBD2 as D (7 bases). Germline CDR1 and CDR2: SGHAT and FQNNGV. The CDR3 contains 15 residues.

Note on this clonotype: A read error may produce the germline difference seen at one junction end. The chain couples TRBV20-1 to TRBJ2-7; D tentatively fits TRBD1 or TRBD2 (5 bases each). The CDR3 extends over 11 amino acids. Germline V lookup: CDR1 DFQATT, CDR2 SNEGSKA (reference sequence). The CDR3: CSVRGTYEQYF. The CDR3 DNA reads TGCAGTGTGAGGGGCACTTACGAACAGTACTTC.

The table lists this clonotype with a count of one. Mismatch with germline at one junction end may stem from a read error. The chain combines TRBV20-1 with TRBJ2-1; a weak D match, TRBD1 (5 bases). Germline V gene lookup returns CDR1 DFQATT and CDR2 SNEGSKA (reference sequence). The CDR3 is 13 residues long. The CDR3 DNA follows: TGCAGTGCGCTTGGACATGGTTCCGATGAGCAATTCTTC. Encoded protein: CSALGHGSDEQFF.

As regards this clonotype: One end of the junction is discordant with germline, which a read error may explain. The chain couples TRBV5-1 to TRBJ1-2, with unresolved D. From germline, CDR1 is SGHRS and CDR2 YFSETQ. This CDR3 is 15 amino acids long. This CDR3 is CASSPLAGTNNGYTF. The CDR3 bases are TGCGCCAGCAGCCCCCTCGCGGGAACTAACAATGGCTACACCTTC.

V usage is TRBV11-2 and J usage is TRBJ2-1, with 11 positions matching TRBD2. Germline V lookup: CDR1 SGHAT, CDR2 FQNNGV. The CDR3 has 15 amino acids. V shed 4 bases, J shed 13 bases, and the junction held 12 bases outside the gene matches. CDR3 protein: CASSSGLAVQETQFF. DNA for the CDR3: TGTGCCAGCAGCTCGGGACTAGCGGTCCAAGAGACCCAGTTCTTC.

Comments on this clonotype: Germline is not matched at one junction end, which may reflect a read error. CDR3 sequence (DNA): TGTACCAGAAGTGCGGGAAAAGAGACCCAGTACTTC. Its translation is CTRSAGKETQYF. The chain combines TRBV28 with TRBJ2-5; possible D gene TRBD2, 6 bases. This CDR3 has 12 residues. Germline V CDR1 and CDR2: MDHEN, SYDVKM.

With respect to this clonotype: Compared with germline, one end of the junction differs, possibly owing to a read error. The chain links TRBV5-5 to TRBJ1-6; D unclear. This CDR3 has 14 residues. In germline, CDR1 is SGHKS, CDR2 YYEKEE (reference sequence). The CDR3 DNA reads TGTGCCAGCAGCTTTTCAGGTGATAACTCACCCCTCCACTTT. Residues: CASSFSGDNSPLHF.

The chain employs TRBV7-2 and TRBJ1-5; 7 positions agree with TRBD1. The germline V gene encodes CDR1 SGHTA and CDR2 FQGNSA. V lost 2 bases, J lost 5 bases, and 0 bases stayed unmatched. The CDR3 has 13 amino acids. The DNA for the CDR3 is TGTGCCAGCAGCTTACAGGGGGATCAGCCCCAGCATTTT. This sequence encodes CASSLQGDQPQHF. The entire variable domain, with the rest obtained from reference TRBV7-2 and TRBJ1-5, is as follows: GAGVSQSPSNKVTEKGKDVELRCDPISGHTALYWYRQSLGQGLEFLIYFQGNSAPDKSGLPSDRFSAERTGGSVSTLTIQRTQQEDSAVYLCASSLQGDQPQHFGDGTRLSIL.

Concerning this clonotype itself: Since the CDR3 does not end with the conserved phenylalanine or tryptophan, this likely comes from a read error. The chain has TRBV12-3 or TRBV12-4 and TRBJ2-5; 7 bases agree with TRBD2. This CDR3 is 15 amino acids long. The CDR3 DNA follows: TGTACCAGCAGTCCCGACCGCGGGAGTGAGGAGACCCAGTACTTA. This sequence encodes CTSSPDRGSEETQYL.

The gene calls are TRBV20-1 and TRBJ2-7; the D gene could be TRBD1 or TRBD2 (5 bases each). V gave up 6 bases and J gave up 5 bases, with 23 bases separating them. This CDR3 spans 15 amino acids. CDR1 is DFQATT, CDR2 SNEGSKA, per germline (reference sequence). The CDR3 sequence: CSAVMTERASDEQYF. The CDR3 DNA follows: TGCAGTGCGGTAATGACAGAGAGGGCCTCAGACGAGCAGTACTTC.

In this sample, this clonotype turned up a few times. The V gene is TRBV28, the J gene TRBJ1-1; the D is unclear. The CDR3 loop spans 15 amino acids. Deletions cut 1 base from V and 3 bases from J, with 12 bases between. Germline CDR1 MDHEN, CDR2 SYDVKM. The CDR3 DNA is TGTGCCAGCAGTTTATTGCGGGCTCGGGACACTGAAGCTTTCTTT. Translated, it gives CASSLLRARDTEAFF.

Note on this clonotype: One end of the junction does not line up with germline, which may come from a read error. This chain uses TRBV20-1 with TRBJ2-1; perhaps TRBD2 as D (6 bases). CDR1 and CDR2 from the germline V gene are DFQATT and SNEGSKA (reference sequence). The CDR3 sequence is 15 residues long. CDR3 residues: CSARAREIGVNEHFF. DNA of the CDR3: TGCAGTGCTAGAGCTCGGGAGATAGGAGTCAATGAGCACTTCTTC.